This T cell receptor (beta chain) was recovered during a study of cytomegalovirus exposure and HLA in healthy donors. Broader study findings: In vitro work confirmed that a few CMV-associated chains recognize CMV antigens.

The germline CDR1 and CDR2 sequences are MGHDK and SYGVNS. The CDR3 sequence is 17 residues long. A word on this clone: Its antigen is not identified.

Use of 60 Vbeta and 13 Jbeta primers characterized the PCR. Authors' methods: In a later analysis, 80 million to 100 million unique TCR beta chains included roughly 11 million shared by two or more donors. Sequencing was performed with immunoSEQ multiplex PCR; in TCRdb, only in-frame clones are kept and a portion is missing. Clone size and V and J calls were adopted from that table, with D and trimming inferred from the DNA. The sample has 95,000 to 150,000 clones, 75% to 85% seen once. The sequenced sample consisted of PBMCs. The chain carries TRBV25-1 and TRBJ2-5; TRBD1 matches at 8 bases. The better agreement between TRBJ2-7 and the DNA end casts doubt on the J call. The sequence was collected from a man aged 35 to 55 in good health and CMV-seronegative. DNA of the CDR3: TGTGCCAGCAGTGCCCGACTCGGGACAGGTTCATCCTACGAGCAGTACTTC. Translating it yields CASSARLGTGSSYEQYF.